This TCR beta chain appears in the sequencing data of a study of T-cell reconstitution after alpha-beta-depleted transplantation in children. Preparation of the TCRbeta library was carried out with unique molecular identifiers. TCRdb re-called the PCR reads with MiXCR, one entry per CDR3 protein. The sample holds nearly 400,000 distinct CDR3 sequences, roughly 21% seen once. With 0 bases removed from V and 0 bases from J, the gap between germline ends came to 21 bases. This CDR3 is 19 amino acids long. The V gene's germline CDR1 is MGHRA and CDR2 YSYEKL. The sequence derives from a human donor who donated a stem cell graft to a child with acute myeloid leukemia. The chain links TRBV4-1 to TRBJ2-7; the D is unclear. The material sequenced was PBMCs from the stem cell graft donor, taken from the stem cell graft. The CDR3 nucleotides are TGCGCCAGCAGCCAAGAAGCAGGAGAGCCTATTATTCTCTCCTACGAGCAGTACTTC. It encodes CASSQEAGEPIILSYEQYF.